A single sample gave rise to the 25 T cell receptor beta chains below, sequenced in a study of blood T cell repertoires in COVID-19. Clones were sequenced by immunoSEQ multiplex PCR, and TCRdb holds only the in-frame ones, with some missing. Found here are approximately 290,000 clones, more than 85% of them singletons; the top ten hold 0.7% to 0.9%. Sequencing was carried out using peripheral blood. These receptors came from a man aged 30 to 39 with acute or convalescent COVID-19.

For this clone: The junction shows a germline mismatch at one end, possibly a read error. The chain recombines TRBV30 with TRBJ2-2; perhaps D is TRBD1 or TRBD2 (7 bases each). The CDR3 has 15 residues. Germline CDR1 reads GTSNPN; CDR2 reads SVGIG (reference sequence). CDR3 protein: CAGRARDRNTGELFF. The CDR3 nucleotides are TGTGCCGGGAGGGCCCGGGACAGGAACACCGGGGAGCTGTTTTTT. The full variable domain, with the rest looked up from reference TRBV30 and TRBJ2-2, is SQTIHQWPATLVQPVGSPLSLECTVEGTSNPNLYWYRQAAGRGLQLLFYSVGIGQISSEVPQNLSASRPQDRQFILSSKKLLLSDSGFYLCAGRARDRNTGELFFGEGSRLTVL.

The rearrangement links TRBV28 to TRBJ1-5, with D perhaps matching TRBD1 (6 bases). The CDR3 covers 11 residues. V was trimmed by 10 bases and J by 9 bases, leaving 13 bases between them. Germline lookup yields CDR1 MDHEN and CDR2 SYDVKM. This CDR3 is CATTGLGPQHF. CDR3 sequence (DNA): TGTGCCACCACAGGGTTAGGGCCCCAGCATTTT.

The chain joins TRBV11-2 to TRBJ1-1, with D tentatively TRBD1 (5 bases). The germline V gene encodes CDR1 SGHAT and CDR2 FQNNGV. The CDR3 spans 12 residues. V gave up 0 bases and J gave up 7 bases, with 6 bases separating them. The CDR3 bases are TGTGCCAGCAGCTTAGACAGGGTTGAAGCTTTCTTT. This encodes CASSLDRVEAFF.

J is TRBJ1-4 and V is TRBV19, with D perhaps TRBD1 (5 bases). Germline lookup yields CDR1 LNHDA and CDR2 SQIVND (reference sequence). V was pared by 7 bases and J by 4 bases, with 13 bases between. CDR3 length: 14 residues. The CDR3 reads CASKLRQLNEKLFF. The DNA for the CDR3 is TGTGCCAGTAAACTAAGACAGCTTAATGAAAAACTGTTTTTT.

The J gene is TRBJ1-2, the V gene TRBV6-5; 7 bases line up with TRBD1. The junction had 7 bases not matched to a gene; V was cut back by 10 bases and J by 2 bases. Germline CDR1 and CDR2: MNHEY and SVGAGI. The CDR3 covers 13 residues. The CDR3 here is CAITNRGNYGYTF. The CDR3 DNA reads TGTGCCATCACAAACAGGGGCAACTATGGCTACACCTTC.

The rearrangement links TRBV6-5 to TRBJ2-1; 11 bases match TRBD2. After removal of 0 bases from V and 7 bases from J, the junction contained 5 bases not matched to a gene. The CDR3 consists of 16 residues. Germline-derived CDR1 and CDR2 are MNHEY and SVGAGI. CDR3 residues: CASSYSISGGANEQFF. The CDR3 nucleotides are TGTGCCAGCAGTTACTCCATTAGCGGGGGGGCTAATGAGCAGTTCTTC.

The rearrangement links TRBV6-5 to TRBJ2-7, with 7 bases aligning to TRBD2. CDR1 is MNHEY and CDR2 is SVGAGI in the germline V gene. With V trimmed by 8 bases and J by 0 bases, 7 bases remained unmatched. The CDR3 covers 14 residues. The CDR3 region is CASAREARSYEQYF. The CDR3 DNA sequence: TGTGCCAGCGCCCGGGAGGCCCGCTCCTACGAGCAGTACTTC.

This chain links TRBV6-5 with TRBJ1-1, with D maybe TRBD1 (5 bases). CDR3 length: 13 amino acids. Trimming removed 7 bases at V and 6 bases at J, with 15 bases between. CDR1 and CDR2 from the germline V gene are MNHEY and SVGAGI. In nucleotides, the CDR3 is TGTGCCAGCAACGGGGGTCCGGGGGCTGAAGCTTTCTTT. Translated: CASNGGPGAEAFF.

This clone appeared a few times. This chain links TRBV5-6 with TRBJ2-7; 7 bases are shared with TRBD2. The germline CDR1 and CDR2 sequences are SGHDT and YYEEEE. This CDR3 spans 15 amino acids. The ends lost 6 bases at V and 2 bases at J; junction bases unmatched: 11. CDR3 loop: CASTPGGFGTYEQYF. The CDR3 nucleotides are TGTGCCAGCACCCCGGGGGGATTTGGAACCTACGAGCAGTACTTC. The complete variable domain, with remaining parts taken from reference TRBV5-6 and TRBJ2-7, reads DAGVTQSPTHLIKTRGQQVTLRCSPKSGHDTVSWYQQALGQGPQFIFQYYEEEERQRGNFPDRFSGHQFPNYSSELNVNALLLGDSALYLCASTPGGFGTYEQYFGPGTRLTVT.

This chain links TRBV11-2 with TRBJ2-1, with 10 bases that match TRBD2. With V trimmed by 2 bases and J by 7 bases, 5 bases remained unmatched. Germline values: CDR1 SGHAT, CDR2 FQNNGV. The CDR3 length is 15 residues. This CDR3 reads CASSLLAGVKNEQFF. The DNA for the CDR3 is TGTGCCAGCAGCTTACTAGCGGGAGTTAAGAATGAGCAGTTCTTC.

The genes are TRBV7-3 and TRBJ1-1, with D maybe TRBD1 (5 bases). Trimming removed 5 bases at V and 0 bases at J, with 7 bases between. This CDR3 spans 13 amino acids. Per the germline V gene, CDR1 is SGHTA and CDR2 is FQGTGA. The CDR3 nucleotides are TGTGCCAGCAGCCGGGGGGTGAACACTGAAGCTTTCTTT. Translated: CASSRGVNTEAFF. The whole variable domain, remainder taken from reference TRBV7-3 and TRBJ1-1, is GAGVSQTPSNKVTEKGKYVELRCDPISGHTALYWYRQSLGQGPEFLIYFQGTGAADDSGLPNDRFFAVRPEGSVSTLKIQRTERGDSAVYLCASSRGVNTEAFFGQGTRLTVV.

The V gene is TRBV7-9, the J gene TRBJ1-3; a weak D match, TRBD1 (6 bases). CDR3 length: 15 amino acids. Trimming removed 5 bases at V and 4 bases at J, with 15 bases between. Germline V gene data show CDR1 as SEHNR and CDR2 as FQNEAQ (reference sequence). The CDR3 DNA is TGTGCCAGCAGCCAAGACAGGTCCGGGGGAAACACCATATATTTT. Its protein product is CASSQDRSGGNTIYF.

CDR3 amino acids: CASSPLAGGYNEQFF. In DNA, the CDR3 is TGTGCCAGCAGCCCACTAGCGGGAGGTTACAATGAGCAGTTCTTC. This chain uses TRBV14 with TRBJ2-1, with 12 bases lining up with TRBD2. J gave up 4 bases and V 4 bases, and 2 bases lay outside the gene matches. The CDR3 length is 15 residues. Germline CDR1 SGHDN, CDR2 FVKESK. The full variable domain, with the rest looked up from reference TRBV14 and TRBJ2-1, is EAGVTQFPSHSVIEKGQTVTLRCDPISGHDNLYWYRRVMGKEIKFLLHFVKESKQDESGMPNNRFLAERTGGTYSTLKVQPAELEDSGVYFCASSPLAGGYNEQFFGPGTRLTVL.

This sequence joins TRBV28 and TRBJ2-7, with 10 bases that match TRBD2. This CDR3 has 13 amino acids. V lost 11 bases to trimming and J lost 5 bases; unmatched junction nucleotides: 9. CDR1 is MDHEN and CDR2 is SYDVKM in the germline V gene. DNA of the CDR3: TGTGCCGCCAAGCGGGGGGGCGGTAACGAGCAGTACTTC. The encoded protein is CAAKRGGGNEQYF.

DNA for the CDR3: TGTGCCAGCAGCTCAGACTACCGCGCCGAGCAGTACTTC. Translating it yields CASSSDYRAEQYF. This chain links TRBV7-2 with TRBJ2-7, with TRBD2 as a possible D gene (5 bases). Germline assignment: CDR1 SGHTA and CDR2 FQGNSA. Trimming pared 4 bases from V and 6 bases from J, leaving 13 bases between. The CDR3 has 13 residues.

CDR3 sequence reads: CASSYSWTGTYEQYF. In nucleotides, the CDR3 is TGTGCCAGCAGTTACTCATGGACAGGCACCTACGAGCAGTACTTC. The chain couples TRBV6-5 to TRBJ2-7; 7 nucleotides line up with TRBD1. This CDR3 comprises 15 residues. The trim removed 0 bases at V and 2 bases at J, leaving 4 bases unmatched. Per the germline V gene, CDR1 is MNHEY and CDR2 is SVGAGI.

The CDR3 coding sequence is TGCGCCAGCAGCTTGCAGGGAAACTATGGCTACACCTTC. It codes for CASSLQGNYGYTF. This chain connects TRBV5-1 to TRBJ1-2, with D possibly being TRBD1 (5 bases). Trimming left V 1 base short and J 2 bases short, with 6 bases between. Germline CDR1 reads SGHRS; CDR2 reads YFSETQ. The CDR3 totals 13 residues.

Note on this clone: In the same sample, other DNA sequences code for this CDR3. The V call is TRBV3-1 (or the pseudogene TRBV3-2), the J call TRBJ2-5, with D perhaps TRBD1 (6 bases). V lost 0 bases, J lost 5 bases, and 10 bases lay in between. CDR1 is LGHDT and CDR2 is YNNKEL in the germline V gene (reference sequence). The CDR3 spans 14 residues. The CDR3 region is CASSQEAGAETQYF. CDR3 sequence (DNA): TGTGCCAGCAGCCAAGAGGCAGGGGCGGAGACCCAGTACTTC.

Of note for this clone: Other DNA variants within this sample encode the same CDR3. The J gene is TRBJ1-2, the V gene TRBV28; D is unresolved. V lost 2 bases, J lost 5 bases, and 6 bases lay in between. The CDR3 loop spans 12 amino acids. Germline V gives CDR1 MDHEN, CDR2 SYDVKM. This CDR3 is CASSLGSYGYTF. The CDR3, as DNA: TGTGCCAGCAGTTTAGGCAGTTATGGCTACACCTTC.

V usage is TRBV6-5 and J usage is TRBJ1-5; D perhaps matches TRBD1 (6 bases). Trimming stripped 0 bases from V and 6 bases from J, with 15 bases between. From germline, CDR1 is MNHEY and CDR2 SVGAGI. This CDR3 contains 16 residues. This CDR3 is CASSYSAGGDGQPQHF. In DNA form, the CDR3 reads TGTGCCAGCAGTTACTCGGCGGGGGGCGACGGTCAGCCCCAGCATTTT.

This clone was observed once. The chain links TRBV29-1 to TRBJ2-1, with D perhaps TRBD2 (5 bases). This CDR3 is 12 amino acids long. CDR1 is SQVTM and CDR2 is ANQGSEA in the germline V gene. Trimming removed 7 bases at V and 6 bases at J, with 13 bases between. The CDR3, as DNA: TGCAGCGCCCCAAAAGGAGGCAATGAGCAGTTCTTC. This codes for CSAPKGGNEQFF.

J is TRBJ1-5 and V is TRBV28; the match to TRBD1 covers 7 bases. V lost 6 bases, J lost 3 bases, and 8 bases stayed unmatched. The CDR3 length is 15 residues. Germline CDR1 is MDHEN and CDR2 is SYDVKM. CDR3 loop: CASSETGTDNQPQHF. CDR3 bases: TGTGCCAGCAGCGAGACCGGGACAGACAATCAGCCCCAGCATTTT.

The gene calls are TRBV19 and TRBJ2-7; D possibly corresponds to TRBD2 (6 bases). The V end was cut by 5 bases, the J end by 6 bases, with 23 bases between. This CDR3 has 16 amino acids. CDR1 is LNHDA, CDR2 SQIVND, per germline (reference sequence). The CDR3 loop is CASSARLGGPLVEQYF. CDR3 bases: TGTGCCAGTAGTGCCAGGCTCGGGGGTCCTCTGGTCGAGCAGTACTTC.

The gene calls are TRBV5-1 and TRBJ2-7; tentative D call: TRBD2 (5 bases). Germline V gene lookup returns CDR1 SGHRS and CDR2 YFSETQ. V was trimmed by 1 base and J by 4 bases, leaving 15 bases between them. The CDR3 is made up of 15 amino acids. The CDR3 is CASSLQADPRYEQYF. The CDR3 DNA sequence: TGCGCCAGCAGCTTGCAAGCGGACCCCCGGTACGAGCAGTACTTC.

J is TRBJ2-3 and V is TRBV10-1; 9 positions agree with TRBD1. CDR3 length: 15 residues. Trimming took 4 bases from V and 0 from J; bases not matched to a gene: 2. Germline V CDR1 and CDR2: WNHNN, SYGVQD (reference sequence). CDR3 in amino acids: CASSVDRGSTDTQYF. The DNA for the CDR3 is TGCGCCAGCAGTGTCGACAGGGGGAGCACAGATACGCAGTATTTT.